Listed here are 5 T cell receptor beta chains from one sample, sequenced in a study of neurological immune-mediated disorders. MiXCR, run by TCRdb on the 5' RACE reads, gives a single entry per CDR3 protein. The data hold about 41,000 distinct CDR3 sequences, with roughly 15% observed a single time. Sequencing was carried out using CD4+ T cells from blood. Receptors originate from a woman aged 60-75 years with HTLV-1-associated myelopathy (HAM/TSP).

This clonotype showed up many times. This chain links TRBV5-5 with TRBJ1-1; D gene unclear. The CDR3 covers 13 residues. Trimming pared 3 bases from V and 2 bases from J, leaving 8 bases between. CDR1 and CDR2 (germline): SGHKS, YYEKEE (reference sequence). CDR3 region: CASSSAGNTEAFF. CDR3 nucleotides: TGTGCCAGCAGCTCGGCCGGAAACACTGAAGCTTTCTTT.

In the case of this clonotype: A clone one base away is much larger, so this may be a read error. V and J are TRBV7-2 and TRBJ1-2; 7 bases are a match to TRBD1. CDR3 length equals 16 residues. After removal of 7 bases from V and 7 bases from J, the junction contained 18 bases not matched to a gene. CDR1 and CDR2 (germline): SGHTA, FQGNSA. DNA of the CDR3: TGTGCCAGCAACCAGGGGGGGTCGGGACAGAGGTTTGGCTACACCTTC. This sequence encodes CASNQGGSGQRFGYTF. The full variable domain, completed using reference TRBV7-2 and TRBJ1-2, is GAGVSQSPSNKVTEKGKDVELRCDPISGHTALYWYRQSLGQGLEFLIYFQGNSAPDKSGLPSDRFSAERTGGSVSTLTIQRTQQEDSAVYLCASNQGGSGQRFGYTFGSGTRLTVV.

This clonotype was detected many times. The chain links TRBV10-3 to TRBJ2-7; 8 bases map to TRBD2. CDR1 ENHRY and CDR2 SYGVKD come from the germline V gene. CDR3 length equals 13 residues. V lost 4 bases and J lost 6; bases outside the gene matches: 5. CDR3 in amino acids: CAISVGGAGEQYF. CDR3 nucleotide sequence: TGTGCCATCAGTGTCGGGGGGGCCGGCGAGCAGTACTTC.

This clonotype has a count of ten or more. The J gene is TRBJ2-3, the V gene TRBV20-1; TRBD2 agrees at 10 bases. V gave up 3 bases and J gave up 5 bases; unmatched junction bases: 5. The germline gives CDR1 DFQATT, CDR2 SNEGSKA (reference sequence). The CDR3 has 14 amino acids. CDR3 protein: CSARFLAGEDTQYF. The CDR3 nucleotides read TGCAGTGCTAGGTTTCTAGCGGGAGAAGATACGCAGTATTTT.

This clonotype was observed many times. V usage is TRBV5-1 and J usage is TRBJ1-1; 9 bases are a match to TRBD1. With 4 bases clipped from V and 6 bases from J, the junction kept 4 bases outside the gene matches. The CDR3 loop spans 13 amino acids. Germline V CDR1 and CDR2: SGHRS, YFSETQ. CDR3 region: CASSLRTGAEAFF. In DNA, the CDR3 is TGCGCCAGCAGCCTACGGACAGGGGCTGAAGCTTTCTTT.